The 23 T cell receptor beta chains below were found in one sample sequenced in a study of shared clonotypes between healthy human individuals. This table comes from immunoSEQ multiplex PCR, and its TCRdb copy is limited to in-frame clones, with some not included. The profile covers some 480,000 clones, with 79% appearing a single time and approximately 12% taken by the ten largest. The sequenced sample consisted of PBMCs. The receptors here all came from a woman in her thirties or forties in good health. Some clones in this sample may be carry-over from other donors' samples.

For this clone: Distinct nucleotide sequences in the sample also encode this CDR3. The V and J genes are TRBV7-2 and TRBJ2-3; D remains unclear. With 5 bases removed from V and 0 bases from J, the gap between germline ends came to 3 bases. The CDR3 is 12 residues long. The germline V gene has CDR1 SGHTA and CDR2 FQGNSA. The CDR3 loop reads CASSLSTDTQYF. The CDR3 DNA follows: TGTGCCAGCAGCCTAAGCACAGATACGCAGTATTTT.

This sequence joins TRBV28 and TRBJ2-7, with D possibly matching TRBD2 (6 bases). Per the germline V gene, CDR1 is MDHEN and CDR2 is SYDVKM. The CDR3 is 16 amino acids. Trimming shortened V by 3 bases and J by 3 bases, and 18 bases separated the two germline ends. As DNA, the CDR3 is TGTGCCAGCAGTTTTCCCCTTCGGACTACCAACTACGAGCAGTACTTC. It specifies CASSFPLRTTNYEQYF.

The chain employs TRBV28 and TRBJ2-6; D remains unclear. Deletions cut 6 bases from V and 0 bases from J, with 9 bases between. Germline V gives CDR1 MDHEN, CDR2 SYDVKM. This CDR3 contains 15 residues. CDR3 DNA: TGTGCCAGCAGCCTACCGAGCTCTGGGGCCAACGTCCTGACTTTC. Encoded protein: CASSLPSSGANVLTF.

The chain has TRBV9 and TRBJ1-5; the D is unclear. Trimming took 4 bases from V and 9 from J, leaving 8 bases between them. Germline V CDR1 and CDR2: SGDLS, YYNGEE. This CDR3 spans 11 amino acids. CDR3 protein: CASSPFWPQHF. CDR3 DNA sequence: TGTGCCAGCAGCCCCTTTTGGCCCCAGCATTTT.

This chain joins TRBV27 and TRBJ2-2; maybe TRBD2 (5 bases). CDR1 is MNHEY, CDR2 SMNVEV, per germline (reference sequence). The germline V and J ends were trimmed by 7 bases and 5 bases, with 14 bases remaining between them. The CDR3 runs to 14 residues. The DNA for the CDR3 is TGTGCCAGCATTGTGGGAGTGAGAACCGGGGAGCTGTTTTTT. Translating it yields CASIVGVRTGELFF.

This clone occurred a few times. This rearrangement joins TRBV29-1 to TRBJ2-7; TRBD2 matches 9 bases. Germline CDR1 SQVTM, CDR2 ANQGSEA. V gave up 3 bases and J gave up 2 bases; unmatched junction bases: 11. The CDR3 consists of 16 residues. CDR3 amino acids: CSVDGASGTHPYEQYF. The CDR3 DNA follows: TGCAGCGTTGATGGGGCTAGCGGGACCCACCCCTACGAGCAGTACTTC.

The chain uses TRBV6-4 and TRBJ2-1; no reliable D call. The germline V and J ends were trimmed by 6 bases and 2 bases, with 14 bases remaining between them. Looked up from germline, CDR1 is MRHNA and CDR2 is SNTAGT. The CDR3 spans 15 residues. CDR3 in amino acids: CASSLVPEAYNEQFF. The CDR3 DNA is TGTGCCAGCAGCTTAGTTCCAGAGGCCTACAATGAGCAGTTCTTC.

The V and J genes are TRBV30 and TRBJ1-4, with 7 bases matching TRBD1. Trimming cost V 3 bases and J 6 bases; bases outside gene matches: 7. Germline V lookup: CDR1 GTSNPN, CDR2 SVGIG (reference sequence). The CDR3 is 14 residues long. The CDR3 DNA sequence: TGTGCCTGGAGGGGTAAGGGGGCTTATGAAAAACTGTTTTTT. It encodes CAWRGKGAYEKLFF.

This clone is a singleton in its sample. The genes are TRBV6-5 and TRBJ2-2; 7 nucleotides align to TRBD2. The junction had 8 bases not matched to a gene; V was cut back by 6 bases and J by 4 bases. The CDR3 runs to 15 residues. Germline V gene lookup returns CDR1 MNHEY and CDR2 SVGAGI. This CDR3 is CASSRRTGGTGELFF. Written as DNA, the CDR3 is TGTGCCAGCAGCCGGCGGACGGGGGGCACCGGGGAGCTGTTTTTT.

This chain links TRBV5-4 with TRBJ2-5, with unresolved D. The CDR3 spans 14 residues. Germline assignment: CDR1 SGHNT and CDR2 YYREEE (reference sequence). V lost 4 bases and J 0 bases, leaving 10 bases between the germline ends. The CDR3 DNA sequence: TGTGCCAGCAGCCTGGGTTGGTACCAAGAGACCCAGTACTTC. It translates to CASSLGWYQETQYF.

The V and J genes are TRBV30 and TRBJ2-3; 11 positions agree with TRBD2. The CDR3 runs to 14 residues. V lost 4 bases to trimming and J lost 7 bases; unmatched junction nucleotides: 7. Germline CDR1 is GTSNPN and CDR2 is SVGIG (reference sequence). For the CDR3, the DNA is TGTGCCTGGACAAGCCTAGCGGGAGGATATACGCAGTATTTT. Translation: CAWTSLAGGYTQYF.

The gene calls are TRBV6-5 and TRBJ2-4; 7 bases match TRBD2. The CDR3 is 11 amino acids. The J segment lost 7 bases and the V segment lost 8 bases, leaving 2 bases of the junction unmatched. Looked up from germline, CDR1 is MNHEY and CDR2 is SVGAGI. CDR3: CASRRGNIQYF. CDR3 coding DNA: TGTGCCAGCCGGCGGGGGAACATTCAGTACTTC.

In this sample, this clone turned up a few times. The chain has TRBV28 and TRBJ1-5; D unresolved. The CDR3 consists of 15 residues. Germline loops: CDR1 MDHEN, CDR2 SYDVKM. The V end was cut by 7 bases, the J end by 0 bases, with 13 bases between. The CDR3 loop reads CASKTGRDSNQPQHF. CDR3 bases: TGTGCCAGCAAAACGGGGAGGGATAGCAATCAGCCCCAGCATTTT.

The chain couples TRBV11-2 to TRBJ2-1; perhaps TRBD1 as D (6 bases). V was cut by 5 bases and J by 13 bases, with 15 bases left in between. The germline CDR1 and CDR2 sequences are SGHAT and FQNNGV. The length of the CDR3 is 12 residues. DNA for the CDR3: TGTGCCAGCAGCCAGGTGGGGGCCAGCCAGTTCTTC. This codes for CASSQVGASQFF.

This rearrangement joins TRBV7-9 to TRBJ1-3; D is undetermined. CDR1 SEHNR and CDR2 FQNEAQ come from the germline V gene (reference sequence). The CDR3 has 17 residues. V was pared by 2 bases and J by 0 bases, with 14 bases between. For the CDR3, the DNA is TGTGCCAGCAGCTTACCCGTCCGGGGTCTCTCTGGAAACACCATATATTTT. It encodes CASSLPVRGLSGNTIYF.

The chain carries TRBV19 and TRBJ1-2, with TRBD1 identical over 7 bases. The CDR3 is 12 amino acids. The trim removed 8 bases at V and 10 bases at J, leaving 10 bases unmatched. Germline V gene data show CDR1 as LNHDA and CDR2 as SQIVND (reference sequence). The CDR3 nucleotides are TGTGCCAGTTATACAGGGGCCTGGGACTACACCTTC. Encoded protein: CASYTGAWDYTF.

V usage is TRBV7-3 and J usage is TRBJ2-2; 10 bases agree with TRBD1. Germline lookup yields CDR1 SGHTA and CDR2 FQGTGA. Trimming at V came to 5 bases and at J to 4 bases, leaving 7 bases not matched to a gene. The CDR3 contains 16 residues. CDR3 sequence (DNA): TGTGCCAGCAGCCCCCGGACAGGGGGGACCACCGGGGAGCTGTTTTTT. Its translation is CASSPRTGGTTGELFF. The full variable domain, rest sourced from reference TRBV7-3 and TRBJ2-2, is GAGVSQTPSNKVTEKGKYVELRCDPISGHTALYWYRQSLGQGPEFLIYFQGTGAADDSGLPNDRFFAVRPEGSVSTLKIQRTERGDSAVYLCASSPRTGGTTGELFFGEGSRLTVL.

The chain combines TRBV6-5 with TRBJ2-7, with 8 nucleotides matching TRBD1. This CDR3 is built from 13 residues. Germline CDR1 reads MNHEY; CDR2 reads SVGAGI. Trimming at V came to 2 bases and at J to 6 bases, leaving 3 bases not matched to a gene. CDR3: CASSYHGQGEQYF. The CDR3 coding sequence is TGTGCCAGCAGTTACCATGGACAGGGCGAGCAGTACTTC.

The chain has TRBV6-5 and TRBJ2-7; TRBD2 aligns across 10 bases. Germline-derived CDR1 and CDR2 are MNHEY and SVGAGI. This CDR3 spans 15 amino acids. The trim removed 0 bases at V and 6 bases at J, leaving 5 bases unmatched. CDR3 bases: TGTGCCAGCAGTTACTCGGGGCTAGCGGGAGCCGAGCAGTACTTC. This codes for CASSYSGLAGAEQYF.

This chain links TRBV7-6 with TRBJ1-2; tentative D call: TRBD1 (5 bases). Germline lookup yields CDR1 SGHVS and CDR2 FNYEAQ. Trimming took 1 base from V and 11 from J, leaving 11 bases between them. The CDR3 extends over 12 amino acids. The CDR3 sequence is CASSLGGDSYTF. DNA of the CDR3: TGTGCCAGCAGCTTAGGGGGGGATAGTTACACCTTC.

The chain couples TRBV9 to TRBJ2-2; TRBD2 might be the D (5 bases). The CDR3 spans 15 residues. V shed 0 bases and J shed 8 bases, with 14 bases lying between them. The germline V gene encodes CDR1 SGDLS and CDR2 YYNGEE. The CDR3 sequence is CASSVAGLIGGELFF. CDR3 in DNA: TGTGCCAGCAGCGTAGCAGGACTTATAGGAGGGGAGCTGTTTTTT.

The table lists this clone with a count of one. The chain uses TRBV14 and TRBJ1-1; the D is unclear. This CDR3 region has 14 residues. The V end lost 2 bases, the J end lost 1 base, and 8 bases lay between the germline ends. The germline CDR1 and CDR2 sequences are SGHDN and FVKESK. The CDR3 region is CASSQFRGNTEAFF. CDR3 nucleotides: TGTGCCAGCAGCCAATTTCGGGGGAACACTGAAGCTTTCTTT.

The CDR3 region has the DNA TGTGCCATCAGTGAGGGACAGGATAATGAAAAACTGTTTTTT. Translating it yields CAISEGQDNEKLFF. This chain uses TRBV10-3 with TRBJ1-4; TRBD1 matches at 7 bases. The germline gives CDR1 ENHRY, CDR2 SYGVKD. Losses at the gene ends were 2 bases for V and 4 bases for J; bases not matched to a gene: 1. The length of the CDR3 is 14 residues.